Presented here are 30 T cell receptor beta chains from one specimen sequenced in a study of cytomegalovirus exposure and HLA in healthy donors. The PCR had 60 Vbeta and 13 Jbeta primers. TCRdb keeps only in-frame clones here, not all; method: immunoSEQ multiplex PCR. The data hold roughly 150,000 clones, with roughly 85% observed a single time. The specimen sequenced was PBMCs. These receptors were taken from a male donor in good health and CMV-seronegative.

This sequence joins TRBV5-4 and TRBJ2-7; maybe TRBD1 (5 bases). CDR3 length: 13 residues. Trimming removed 4 bases at V and 4 bases at J, with 12 bases between. Germline V lookup: CDR1 SGHNT, CDR2 YYREEE (reference sequence). The CDR3 region has the DNA TGTGCCAGCAGCATAGGACACCAGTACGAGCAGTACTTC. Its protein is CASSIGHQYEQYF.

The chain couples TRBV6-1 to TRBJ2-1, with 8 bases identical to TRBD2. The CDR3 extends over 18 amino acids. With V trimmed by 2 bases and J by 5 bases, 14 bases remained unmatched. Germline-derived CDR1 and CDR2 are MNHNS and SASEGT. In DNA, the CDR3 is TGTGCCAGCAGTGAAAATGGTCTTAGCGGGGCGGATCACAATGAGCAGTTCTTC. As protein: CASSENGLSGADHNEQFF.

V is TRBV30 and J is TRBJ1-5; D unclear. The CDR3 is 12 amino acids. Germline V CDR1 and CDR2: GTSNPN, SVGIG (reference sequence). V was pared by 3 bases and J by 9 bases, with 12 bases between. CDR3 in amino acids: CAWRSGSGPQHF. The CDR3 DNA is TGTGCCTGGAGGTCAGGTAGCGGGCCCCAGCATTTT.

The V call is TRBV2, the J call TRBJ2-2; D is possibly TRBD1 (5 bases). V lost 5 bases, J lost 9 bases, and 13 bases lay in between. The CDR3 length is 13 residues. Germline loops: CDR1 SNHLY, CDR2 FYNNEI. CDR3 residues: CASSSDSRRELFF. The CDR3 DNA is TGTGCCAGCAGTTCTGACAGTAGGCGGGAGCTGTTTTTT.

The chain is built from TRBV6-5 and TRBJ1-6; D gene uncertain. CDR1 and CDR2 from the germline V gene are MNHEY and SVGAGI. The CDR3 extends over 14 amino acids. V was trimmed by 2 bases and J by 8 bases, leaving 10 bases between them. As DNA, the CDR3 is TGTGCCAGCAGTTACGCCGGAGGGCATTCACCCCTCCACTTT. Its protein product is CASSYAGGHSPLHF.

This clone was seen a few times. The chain combines TRBV19 with TRBJ2-1; no clear D. The CDR3 covers 14 residues. CDR1 and CDR2 from the germline V gene are LNHDA and SQIVND (reference sequence). V was pared by 4 bases and J by 5 bases, with 12 bases between. As DNA, the CDR3 is TGTGCCAGTAGTAAGCTCAGCGTCAACAATGAGCAGTTCTTC. Amino acid sequence: CASSKLSVNNEQFF.

The chain links TRBV5-6 to TRBJ2-1, with 11 positions matching TRBD1. Germline CDR1 and CDR2: SGHDT and YYEEEE. The CDR3 totals 15 residues. After removal of 4 bases from V and 4 bases from J, the junction contained 4 bases not matched to a gene. The CDR3 nucleotides are TGTGCCAGCAGCCCCGGGACAGGGGGGTACAATGAGCAGTTCTTC. Protein sequence: CASSPGTGGYNEQFF.

The V call is TRBV5-1, the J call TRBJ2-3, with 8 bases fitting TRBD1. There are 15 residues in the CDR3. The germline gives CDR1 SGHRS, CDR2 YFSETQ. The trim removed 4 bases at V and 2 bases at J, leaving 6 bases unmatched. CDR3 DNA: TGCGCCAGCAGCCCCCGGGACAGGACCACAGATACGCAGTATTTT. Translation: CASSPRDRTTDTQYF.

A single count supports this clone. This chain uses TRBV7-3 with TRBJ2-1, with D perhaps TRBD1 (6 bases). The ends were cut back, 5 bases at V and 4 bases at J, with 9 bases in the middle. This CDR3 has 13 residues. The germline gives CDR1 SGHTA, CDR2 FQGTGA. CDR3 nucleotides: TGTGCCAGCAGCCCGGGACATTACAATGAGCAGTTCTTC. This sequence encodes CASSPGHYNEQFF.

This sequence joins TRBV7-2 and TRBJ1-1; 10 bases are shared with TRBD1. The CDR3 covers 14 residues. Unmatched junction bases numbered 4, after V lost 5 bases and J lost 4 bases. Germline V gives CDR1 SGHTA, CDR2 FQGNSA. The CDR3 DNA sequence: TGTGCCAGCAGCCCGGACAGGGGGGGCACTGAAGCTTTCTTT. Encoded protein: CASSPDRGGTEAFF. The entire variable domain, with the rest obtained from reference TRBV7-2 and TRBJ1-1, is as follows: GAGVSQSPSNKVTEKGKDVELRCDPISGHTALYWYRQSLGQGLEFLIYFQGNSAPDKSGLPSDRFSAERTGGSVSTLTIQRTQQEDSAVYLCASSPDRGGTEAFFGQGTRLTVV.

This rearrangement joins TRBV7-2 to TRBJ2-7; D is ambiguous. Germline V gene lookup returns CDR1 SGHTA and CDR2 FQGNSA. This CDR3 has 15 amino acids. V lost 5 bases and J 4 bases, leaving 18 bases between the germline ends. The CDR3 protein is CASSPQATTMYEQYF. The CDR3 DNA reads TGTGCCAGCAGCCCCCAGGCTACCACAATGTACGAGCAGTACTTC.

This chain uses TRBV6-6 with TRBJ2-5; possible D gene TRBD1, 5 bases. Trimming removed 2 bases at V and 2 bases at J, with 9 bases between. The CDR3 length is 14 residues. Germline V gene lookup returns CDR1 MNHNY and CDR2 SVGAGI (reference sequence). The DNA for the CDR3 is TGTGCCAGCAGTTACGGGCAGGGACAAGAGACCCAGTACTTC. Translating gives CASSYGQGQETQYF.

V gene TRBV12-5 combines with J gene TRBJ1-1; 8 bases match TRBD1. The CDR3 is 15 amino acids. From germline, CDR1 is LGHNT and CDR2 FRNRAP. After removal of 4 bases from V and 1 base from J, the junction contained 5 bases not matched to a gene. This CDR3 is CASGSYRGSNTEAFF. CDR3 nucleotides: TGTGCTAGTGGTTCGTACAGGGGGTCGAACACTGAAGCTTTCTTT. The full variable domain, in which reference TRBV12-5 and TRBJ1-1 provide the parts outside the CDR3, is DARVTQTPRHKVTEMGQEVTMRCQPILGHNTVFWYRQTMMQGLELLAYFRNRAPLDDSGMPKDRFSAEMPDATLATLKIQPSEPRDSAVYFCASGSYRGSNTEAFFGQGTRLTVV.

The V and J genes are TRBV18 and TRBJ1-4; 9 nucleotides align to TRBD1. The germline V gene encodes CDR1 KGHSH and CDR2 LQKENI. CDR3 length: 19 residues. J was trimmed by 4 bases and V by 3 bases; bases with no gene match: 15. The CDR3: CASSPPDRGTPTINEKLFF. As DNA, the CDR3 is TGTGCCAGCTCACCCCCGGACAGGGGTACCCCGACGATTAATGAAAAACTGTTTTTT.

The CDR3 region has the DNA TGCGCCAGCAGCCAAGATGGGGCAGGGGGCGCCAACTATGGCTACACCTTC. Its protein is CASSQDGAGGANYGYTF. The genes are TRBV4-3 and TRBJ1-2; 8 nucleotides agree with TRBD1. Germline CDR1 LGHNA, CDR2 YSLEER. This CDR3 spans 17 amino acids. The V and J ends lost 0 bases and 2 bases, in that order; junction bases with no gene match: 8.

This clone was seen a handful of times. The V gene is TRBV5-1, the J gene TRBJ2-6; the D is unclear. Trimming cost V 7 bases and J 0 bases, with 14 bases left between them. The CDR3 extends over 16 amino acids. CDR1 and CDR2 from the germline V gene are SGHRS and YFSETQ. The DNA for the CDR3 is TGCGCCAGCCCACAAACCTCAGGCTCTGGGGCCAACGTCCTGACTTTC. It specifies CASPQTSGSGANVLTF.

The gene calls are TRBV4-1 and TRBJ2-7; 11 bases agree with TRBD2. V shed 2 bases, J shed 2 bases, and the junction held 5 bases outside the gene matches. The CDR3 is 16 amino acids. CDR1 is MGHRA and CDR2 is YSYEKL in the germline V gene. This CDR3 is CASSQTSGGGTYEQYF. CDR3 bases: TGCGCCAGCAGCCAAACTAGCGGGGGCGGCACCTACGAGCAGTACTTC.

The rearrangement links TRBV5-6 to TRBJ1-4; 9 bases are shared with TRBD1. The CDR3 totals 16 residues. The junction had 4 bases not matched to a gene; V was cut back by 4 bases and J by 0 bases. Germline assignment: CDR1 SGHDT and CDR2 YYEEEE. The CDR3 region is CASSTRQGATNEKLFF. CDR3 nucleotide sequence: TGTGCCAGCAGCACCCGACAGGGGGCAACTAATGAAAAACTGTTTTTT.

V and J are TRBV12-5 and TRBJ2-3; D gene ambiguous. V was cut by 3 bases and J by 6 bases, with 10 bases left in between. The CDR3 sequence is 13 residues long. CDR1 and CDR2 (germline): LGHNT, FRNRAP. The CDR3, as DNA: TGTGCTAGTGGTTTCAAAGCCCCGGATACGCAGTATTTT. It translates to CASGFKAPDTQYF. The full variable domain, in which reference TRBV12-5 and TRBJ2-3 provide the parts outside the CDR3, is DARVTQTPRHKVTEMGQEVTMRCQPILGHNTVFWYRQTMMQGLELLAYFRNRAPLDDSGMPKDRFSAEMPDATLATLKIQPSEPRDSAVYFCASGFKAPDTQYFGPGTRLTVL.

The V and J genes are TRBV29-1 and TRBJ2-7; D perhaps matches TRBD2 (6 bases). V lost 7 bases to trimming and J lost 0 bases, with 13 bases between them. The CDR3 is made up of 13 amino acids. Looked up from germline, CDR1 is SQVTM and CDR2 is ANQGSEA. CDR3 in DNA: TGCAGCGCAAGGGGAGGCGACTCCTACGAGCAGTACTTC. It encodes CSARGGDSYEQYF.

The V and J genes are TRBV5-4 and TRBJ2-5; 12 bases line up with TRBD2. The germline V gene has CDR1 SGHNT and CDR2 YYREEE (reference sequence). The ends lost 0 bases at V and 5 bases at J; junction bases unmatched: 8. The CDR3 runs to 17 residues. The CDR3, as DNA: TGTGCCAGCAGCTTGGCTGCAGGGACTAGCGGGCGGGAGACCCAGTACTTC. This gives the protein CASSLAAGTSGRETQYF.

This clone turned up a few times. The chain joins TRBV2 to TRBJ1-2; maybe TRBD1 (5 bases). This CDR3 is 15 amino acids long. V lost 4 bases and J 0 bases, leaving 12 bases between the germline ends. Looked up from germline, CDR1 is SNHLY and CDR2 is FYNNEI. Here the CDR3 reads CASSVQGPANYGYTF. CDR3 sequence (DNA): TGTGCCAGCAGTGTTCAGGGCCCCGCTAACTATGGCTACACCTTC. Supplemented by reference TRBV2 and TRBJ1-2, the full variable domain reads EPEVTQTPSHQVTQMGQEVILRCVPISNHLYFYWYRQILGQKVEFLVSFYNNEISEKSEIFDDQFSVERPDGSNFTLKIRSTKLEDSAMYFCASSVQGPANYGYTFGSGTRLTVV.

The chain joins TRBV9 to TRBJ2-7; no clear D. Germline V gene data show CDR1 as SGDLS and CDR2 as YYNGEE. V gave up 4 bases and J gave up 7 bases, with 12 bases separating them. This CDR3 is 12 amino acids long. The CDR3 DNA sequence: TGTGCCAGCAGCTCTCTTGGGCGTGAGCAGTACTTC. Its protein is CASSSLGREQYF.

This sequence joins TRBV5-1 and TRBJ2-7; TRBD2 is a possible D gene (6 bases). The V gene's germline CDR1 is SGHRS and CDR2 YFSETQ. This CDR3 comprises 16 residues. The V end lost 3 bases, the J end lost 0 bases, and 16 bases lay between the germline ends. The DNA of the CDR3 is TGCGCCAGCAGCTCACCCTCCGGCGGGGTCTCCTACGAGCAGTACTTC. Amino acid sequence: CASSSPSGGVSYEQYF.

The V and J genes are TRBV7-2 and TRBJ2-1; 8 nucleotides align to TRBD1. J was trimmed by 0 bases and V by 5 bases; bases with no gene match: 6. In germline, CDR1 is SGHTA, CDR2 FQGNSA. This CDR3 is built from 16 residues. The CDR3 DNA sequence: TGTGCCAGCAGCGGAACAGGGGGGAGCTCCTACAATGAGCAGTTCTTC. This codes for CASSGTGGSSYNEQFF.

This clone has a single count. The chain couples TRBV5-1 to TRBJ2-1, with 7 bases aligning to TRBD2. V lost 4 bases and J lost 0; bases outside the gene matches: 4. The CDR3 has 15 amino acids. Germline CDR1 and CDR2: SGHRS and YFSETQ. CDR3 nucleotide sequence: TGCGCCAGCAGCCGACTAGCCGGCTCCTACAATGAGCAGTTCTTC. This sequence encodes CASSRLAGSYNEQFF.

The chain recombines TRBV7-9 with TRBJ1-1, with TRBD1 matching 8 bases. The CDR3 runs to 15 residues. V trimming: 5 bases; J trimming: 0 bases; junction bases outside the gene matches: 5. Germline assignment: CDR1 SEHNR and CDR2 FQNEAQ (reference sequence). The CDR3: CASSPRTGMNTEAFF. For the CDR3, the DNA is TGTGCCAGCAGCCCTCGGACAGGGATGAACACTGAAGCTTTCTTT.

The chain links TRBV9 to TRBJ1-2; no reliable D call. Germline assignment: CDR1 SGDLS and CDR2 YYNGEE. Trimming stripped 3 bases from V and 8 bases from J, with 14 bases between. This CDR3 comprises 13 residues. CDR3 DNA sequence: TGTGCCAGCAGCGCCCGTCTACTATGGGGCTACACCTTC. As protein: CASSARLLWGYTF.

The V call is TRBV4-1, the J call TRBJ1-1; D remains ambiguous. With 6 bases removed from V and 0 bases from J, the gap between germline ends came to 14 bases. The CDR3 covers 15 residues. Looked up from germline, CDR1 is MGHRA and CDR2 is YSYEKL. Written as DNA, the CDR3 is TGCGCCAGCAGATACGCCACAGATATGAACACTGAAGCTTTCTTT. Its translation: CASRYATDMNTEAFF.

V is TRBV2 and J is TRBJ2-3; 8 bases agree with TRBD1. V lost 8 bases and J lost 3; bases outside the gene matches: 10. The germline V gene has CDR1 SNHLY and CDR2 FYNNEI. The CDR3 loop spans 15 amino acids. CDR3 region: CASAVQGAETDTQYF. CDR3 bases: TGTGCCAGCGCAGTCCAGGGGGCGGAAACAGATACGCAGTATTTT. The full variable domain, in which reference TRBV2 and TRBJ2-3 provide the parts outside the CDR3, is EPEVTQTPSHQVTQMGQEVILRCVPISNHLYFYWYRQILGQKVEFLVSFYNNEISEKSEIFDDQFSVERPDGSNFTLKIRSTKLEDSAMYFCASAVQGAETDTQYFGPGTRLTVL.